This TCR beta chain is from a study of T-cell reconstitution after alpha-beta-depleted transplantation in children. Whole-study results and caveats: Several hundred graft clones that had expanded were reportedly the source of alpha-beta T cells about two months after transplant. T cells produced anew were the main source of T-cell counts and diversity one year after transplant.

This clonotype was observed at least ten times. Its specificity is not known. Molecular barcoding with unique molecular identifiers was used for the TCRbeta library. TCRdb ran MiXCR on the PCR reads and lists one entry per CDR3 protein. The sample lists under 300,000 distinct CDR3 sequences; approximately 10% were seen once. The CDR3 runs 16 residues. V shed 4 bases, J shed 3 bases, and the junction held 4 bases outside the gene matches. The chain joins TRBV12-3 or TRBV12-4 to TRBJ2-1; 12 positions match TRBD2. Sequenced here: peripheral blood, sampled 180 days after TCRalphabeta/CD19-depleted stem cell transplant. This receptor was identified in a male patient aged 2 to 9 who had a stem cell transplant for chronic granulomatous disease, so the T cells may come from the graft donor. CDR3 residues: CASSSLAGGHYNEQFF. CDR3 bases: TGTGCCAGCAGTTCTCTAGCGGGGGGGCACTACAATGAGCAGTTCTTC.